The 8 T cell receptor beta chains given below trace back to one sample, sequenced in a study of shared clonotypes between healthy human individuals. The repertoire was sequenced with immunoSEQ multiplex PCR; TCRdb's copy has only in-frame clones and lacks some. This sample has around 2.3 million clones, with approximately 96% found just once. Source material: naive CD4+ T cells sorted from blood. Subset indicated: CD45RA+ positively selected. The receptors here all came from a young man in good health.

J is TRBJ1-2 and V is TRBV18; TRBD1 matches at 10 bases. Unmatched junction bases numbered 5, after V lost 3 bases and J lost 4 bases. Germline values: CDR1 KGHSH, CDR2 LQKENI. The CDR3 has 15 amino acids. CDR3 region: CASSPRTGGTYGYTF. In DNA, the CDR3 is TGTGCCAGCTCACCCCGGACAGGGGGGACCTATGGCTACACCTTC.

CDR3 residues: CASSSGTGPYEQYF. The CDR3 coding sequence is TGTGCCAGCAGCTCTGGGACAGGACCCTACGAGCAGTACTTC. This chain joins TRBV5-5 and TRBJ2-7, with 8 bases aligning to TRBD1. With 3 bases clipped from V and 2 bases from J, the junction kept 4 bases outside the gene matches. This CDR3 comprises 14 residues. Per the germline V gene, CDR1 is SGHKS and CDR2 is YYEKEE (reference sequence).

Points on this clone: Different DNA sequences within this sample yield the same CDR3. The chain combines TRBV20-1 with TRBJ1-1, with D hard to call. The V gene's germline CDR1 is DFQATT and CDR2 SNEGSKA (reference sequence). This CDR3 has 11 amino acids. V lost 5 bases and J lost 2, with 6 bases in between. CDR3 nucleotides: TGCAGTGCTCGCCTAAACACTGAAGCTTTCTTT. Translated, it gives CSARLNTEAFF.

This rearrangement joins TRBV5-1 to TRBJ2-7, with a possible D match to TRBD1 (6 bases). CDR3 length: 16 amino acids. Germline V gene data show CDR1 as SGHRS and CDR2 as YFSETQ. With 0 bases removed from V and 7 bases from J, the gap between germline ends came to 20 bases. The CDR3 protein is CASSLGGTRQVIEQYF. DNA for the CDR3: TGCGCCAGCAGCTTGGGGGGTACGCGACAGGTGATAGAGCAGTACTTC. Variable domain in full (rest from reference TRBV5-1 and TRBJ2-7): KAGVTQTPRYLIKTRGQQVTLSCSPISGHRSVSWYQQTPGQGLQFLFEYFSETQRNKGNFPGRFSGRQFSNSRSEMNVSTLELGDSALYLCASSLGGTRQVIEQYFGPGTRLTVT.

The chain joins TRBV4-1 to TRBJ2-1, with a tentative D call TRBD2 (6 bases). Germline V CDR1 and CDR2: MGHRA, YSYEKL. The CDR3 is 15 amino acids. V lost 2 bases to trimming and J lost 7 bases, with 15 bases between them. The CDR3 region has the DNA TGCGCCAGCAGCCAAACTAGCTTTACTGGGAATGAGCAGTTCTTC. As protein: CASSQTSFTGNEQFF.

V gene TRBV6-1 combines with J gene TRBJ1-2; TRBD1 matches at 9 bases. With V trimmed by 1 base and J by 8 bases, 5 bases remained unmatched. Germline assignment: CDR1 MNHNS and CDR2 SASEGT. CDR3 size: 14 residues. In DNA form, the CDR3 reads TGTGCCAGCAGTGAAGGGCGGACAGGGGTCGGCTACACCTTC. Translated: CASSEGRTGVGYTF.

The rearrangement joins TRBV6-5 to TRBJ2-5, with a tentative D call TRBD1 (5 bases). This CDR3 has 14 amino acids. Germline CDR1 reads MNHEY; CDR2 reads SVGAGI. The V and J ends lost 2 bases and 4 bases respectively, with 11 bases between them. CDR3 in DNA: TGTGCCAGCAGTTACAATAGGGGCAGAGAGACCCAGTACTTC. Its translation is CASSYNRGRETQYF.

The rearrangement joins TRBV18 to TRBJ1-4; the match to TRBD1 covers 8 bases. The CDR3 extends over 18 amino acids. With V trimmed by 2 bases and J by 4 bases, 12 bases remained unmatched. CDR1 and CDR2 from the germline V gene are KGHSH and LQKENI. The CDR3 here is CASSPAMPRTGNNEKLFF. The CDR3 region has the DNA TGTGCCAGCTCACCAGCGATGCCGAGGACAGGGAATAATGAAAAACTGTTTTTT.